The 15 T cell receptor beta chains below all came from one sample that was sequenced in a study of CD8 T cells in ankylosing spondylitis. In TCRdb, the 5' RACE reads were re-called with MiXCR into one record per CDR3 protein. The sample shows some 130,000 distinct CDR3 sequences, more than 7% of them seen only once. The sample was synovial fluid, either unsorted or a sorted T cell fraction (not recorded which). These receptors all come from a male donor with ankylosing spondylitis.

This clonotype was counted ten times or more. This chain connects TRBV10-3 to TRBJ2-7, with 7 bases that match TRBD1. CDR1 ENHRY and CDR2 SYGVKD come from the germline V gene. This CDR3 comprises 15 residues. Germline trimming cut 4 bases from V and 0 bases from J; bases unmatched to any gene: 6. This CDR3 is CAISASTGISYEQYF. CDR3 nucleotides: TGTGCCATCAGTGCCTCGACAGGGATCTCCTACGAGCAGTACTTC.

The chain links TRBV6-2 or TRBV6-3 to TRBJ2-7; 7 nucleotides agree with TRBD1. CDR3 length: 14 amino acids. Per the germline V gene, CDR1 is MNHEY and CDR2 is SVGEGT. The J segment lost 5 bases and the V segment lost 5 bases, leaving 9 bases of the junction unmatched. The CDR3 sequence is CASSPSTGINEQYF. As DNA, the CDR3 is TGTGCCAGCAGTCCCTCGACAGGGATCAACGAGCAGTACTTC.

This clonotype was picked up a small number of times. The V call is TRBV24-1, the J call TRBJ1-1; 7 nucleotides line up with TRBD1. This CDR3 comprises 15 residues. Unmatched junction bases numbered 9, after V lost 2 bases and J lost 7 bases. CDR1 KGHDR and CDR2 SFDVKD come from the germline V gene. The CDR3, as DNA: TGTGCCACCAGTGATTCCGCCCGGACAGGAAATGAAGCTTTCTTT. Amino acid sequence: CATSDSARTGNEAFF.

This clonotype was counted ten times or more. This sequence joins TRBV29-1 and TRBJ1-4, with D perhaps TRBD1 (6 bases). CDR1 SQVTM and CDR2 ANQGSEA come from the germline V gene. V dropped 1 base and J dropped 7 bases, with 10 bases sitting between them. The CDR3 contains 13 residues. The CDR3 loop reads CSVEGGGAEKLFF. The CDR3 nucleotides are TGCAGCGTTGAAGGAGGGGGAGCTGAAAAACTGTTTTTT. Full variable domain (outside the CDR3, taken from reference TRBV29-1 and TRBJ1-4): SAVISQKPSRDICQRGTSLTIQCQVDSQVTMMFWYRQQPGQSLTLIATANQGSEATYESGFVIDKFPISRPNLTFSTLTVSNMSPEDSSIYLCSVEGGGAEKLFFGSGTQLSVL.

V usage is TRBV6-2 or TRBV6-3 and J usage is TRBJ2-5; 7 bases are shared with TRBD2. The J segment lost 0 bases and the V segment lost 0 bases, leaving 7 bases of the junction unmatched. The CDR3 extends over 17 amino acids. Germline values: CDR1 MNHEY, CDR2 SVGEGT. The CDR3 region has the DNA TGTGCCAGCAGTTACTCGATACTCCTAGCGGACCAAGAGACCCAGTACTTC. Protein: CASSYSILLADQETQYF.

This clonotype turned up a few times. The chain employs TRBV9 and TRBJ2-3; D is uncertain. The ends were cut back, 0 bases at V and 4 bases at J, with 6 bases in the middle. The germline V gene encodes CDR1 SGDLS and CDR2 YYNGEE. The CDR3 totals 13 residues. The CDR3 sequence: CASSVAGSDTQYF. The CDR3 DNA reads as TGTGCCAGCAGCGTAGCGGGCTCAGATACGCAGTATTTT.

This chain links TRBV28 with TRBJ1-4; D not resolved. This CDR3 has 13 residues. V gave up 1 base and J gave up 6 bases, with 6 bases separating them. Germline V gene lookup returns CDR1 MDHEN and CDR2 SYDVKM. DNA of the CDR3: TGTGCCAGCAGTTTATTGTCTGATGAAAAACTGTTTTTT. Translation: CASSLLSDEKLFF.

This clonotype has a count of ten or more. The CDR3 sequence is CAISESDSTYEQYF. The CDR3, as DNA: TGTGCCATCAGTGAGTCTGACTCAACCTACGAGCAGTACTTC. The V call is TRBV10-3, the J call TRBJ2-7; D unclear. The CDR3 runs to 14 residues. Germline values: CDR1 ENHRY, CDR2 SYGVKD. V was cut by 0 bases and J by 2 bases, with 8 bases left in between.

Many counts were recorded for this clonotype. The CDR3 spells CSARGAGRSYNEQFF. The DNA of the CDR3 is TGCAGTGCTAGGGGAGCGGGCCGCTCCTACAATGAGCAGTTCTTC. J is TRBJ2-1 and V is TRBV20-1; possible D gene TRBD2, 6 bases. The CDR3 spans 15 residues. Trimming took off 3 bases at V and 0 bases at J, with 12 bases between the two ends. Germline V gives CDR1 DFQATT, CDR2 SNEGSKA (reference sequence).

This clonotype was recorded at least ten times. This chain joins TRBV20-1 and TRBJ2-5, with D possibly TRBD2 on 5 matching bases. V was cut by 4 bases and J by 5 bases, with 11 bases left in between. The CDR3 has 12 residues. Germline V gene sequence: CDR1 DFQATT, CDR2 SNEGSKA (reference sequence). DNA for the CDR3: TGCAGTGCTATTACTAGTGTGGAGACCCAGTACTTC. Protein sequence: CSAITSVETQYF.

This clonotype has ten or more counts. This sequence joins TRBV10-3 and TRBJ1-1, with D uncertain. The length of the CDR3 is 15 residues. The germline V gene has CDR1 ENHRY and CDR2 SYGVKD. The V and J ends lost 3 bases and 0 bases respectively, with 11 bases between them. CDR3 sequence reads: CAISEAGFLNTEAFF. CDR3 coding DNA: TGTGCCATCAGTGAAGCAGGATTTCTGAACACTGAAGCTTTCTTT.

This clonotype occurred a few times. This chain joins TRBV7-8 and TRBJ1-4, with D possibly TRBD1 on 5 matching bases. V lost 4 bases, J lost 0 bases, and 6 bases lay in between. The length of the CDR3 is 14 residues. The germline V gene has CDR1 SGHVS and CDR2 FQNEAQ. The CDR3 reads CASSWTTTNEKLFF. As DNA, the CDR3 is TGTGCCAGCAGCTGGACAACAACTAATGAAAAACTGTTTTTT.

This clonotype occurred many times. This chain uses TRBV6-5 with TRBJ1-3; possibly TRBD1 for D (5 bases). CDR3 length equals 15 residues. CDR1 and CDR2 (germline): MNHEY, SVGAGI. The ends were cut back, 2 bases at V and 0 bases at J, with 8 bases in the middle. CDR3 sequence reads: CASSYGQSSGNTIYF. CDR3 in DNA: TGTGCCAGCAGTTACGGACAAAGCTCTGGAAACACCATATATTTT.

This clonotype showed up just a few times. The chain recombines TRBV20-1 with TRBJ2-6; D is uncertain. CDR1 is DFQATT and CDR2 is SNEGSKA in the germline V gene (reference sequence). Trimming removed 0 bases at V and 0 bases at J, with 9 bases between. This CDR3 region has 16 residues. In DNA, the CDR3 is TGCAGTGCTAGAGACCCAACTACCTCTGGGGCCAACGTCCTGACTTTC. It is translated as CSARDPTTSGANVLTF.

This clonotype is medium-sized in the sample. CDR3 protein: CSVENGDEKLFF. The CDR3 coding sequence is TGCAGCGTTGAAAACGGGGATGAAAAACTGTTTTTT. V usage is TRBV29-1 and J usage is TRBJ1-4; D remains ambiguous. This CDR3 is built from 12 residues. Germline loops: CDR1 SQVTM, CDR2 ANQGSEA. V was cut by 2 bases and J by 6 bases, with 7 bases left in between.